The clone carrying this TCR beta chain was detected ten times or more. The target antigen is unknown. Trimming cost V 4 bases and J 3 bases; bases outside gene matches: 5. The CDR3 runs to 14 residues. Looked up from germline, CDR1 is SGHRS and CDR2 is YFSETQ. The entry originates in a study of response to subunit inactivated influenza vaccine. Overall study results and limits: Authors suggested few new T cells are recruited by each seasonal influenza vaccination.

TCRdb reprocessed the RT-PCR reads with MiXCR, giving one entry per CDR3 protein. The table shows hundreds of thousands of distinct CDR3 sequences, with approximately 13% occurring only once. V and J are TRBV5-1 and TRBJ1-2, with 8 bases fitting TRBD1. This TCR derives from a man in his forties or fifties who received an inactivated influenza vaccine. Sequenced material: PBMCs from blood, taken about 14 days before vaccination. The CDR3 coding sequence is TGCGCCAGCAGCGCGGGACAGGTGGACTATGGCTACACCTTC. This encodes CASSAGQVDYGYTF.